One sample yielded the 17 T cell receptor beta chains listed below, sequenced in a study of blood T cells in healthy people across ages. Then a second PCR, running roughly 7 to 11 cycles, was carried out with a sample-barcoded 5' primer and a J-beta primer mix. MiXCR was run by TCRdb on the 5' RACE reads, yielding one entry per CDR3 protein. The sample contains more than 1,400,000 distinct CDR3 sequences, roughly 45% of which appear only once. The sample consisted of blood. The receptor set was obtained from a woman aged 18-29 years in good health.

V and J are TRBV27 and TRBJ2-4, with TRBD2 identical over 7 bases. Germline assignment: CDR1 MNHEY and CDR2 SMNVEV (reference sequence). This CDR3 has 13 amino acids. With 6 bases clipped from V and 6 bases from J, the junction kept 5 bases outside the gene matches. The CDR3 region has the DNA TGTGCCAGCAGGGGAGGGAGTTTAAACATTCAGTACTTC. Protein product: CASRGGSLNIQYF.

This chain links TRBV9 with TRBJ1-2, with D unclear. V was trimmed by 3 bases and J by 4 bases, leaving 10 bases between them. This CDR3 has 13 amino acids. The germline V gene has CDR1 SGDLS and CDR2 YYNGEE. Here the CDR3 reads CASSEDISYGYTF. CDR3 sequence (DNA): TGTGCCAGCAGCGAAGACATAAGCTATGGCTACACCTTC.

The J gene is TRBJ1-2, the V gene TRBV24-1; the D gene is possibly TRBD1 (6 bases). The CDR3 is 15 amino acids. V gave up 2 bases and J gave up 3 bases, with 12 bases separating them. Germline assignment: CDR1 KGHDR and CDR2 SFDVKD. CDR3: CATSDSAQGDYGYTF. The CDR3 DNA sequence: TGTGCCACCAGTGATTCGGCACAGGGAGACTATGGCTACACCTTC.

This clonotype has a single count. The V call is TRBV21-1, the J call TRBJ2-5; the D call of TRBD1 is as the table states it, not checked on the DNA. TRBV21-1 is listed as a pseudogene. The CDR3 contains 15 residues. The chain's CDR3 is CASSKLDRAGNEQYF. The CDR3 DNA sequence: TGTGCCAGCAGCAAATTAGACAGGGCCGGCAATGAGCAGTACTTC.

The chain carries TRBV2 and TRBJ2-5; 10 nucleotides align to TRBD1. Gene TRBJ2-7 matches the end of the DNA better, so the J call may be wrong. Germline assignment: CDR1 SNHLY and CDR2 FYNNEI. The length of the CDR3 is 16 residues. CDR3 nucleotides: TGTGCCAGCAGTGAAGCGAGACAGGGGGCGAGGAACGAGCAGTACTTC. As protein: CASSEARQGARNEQYF.

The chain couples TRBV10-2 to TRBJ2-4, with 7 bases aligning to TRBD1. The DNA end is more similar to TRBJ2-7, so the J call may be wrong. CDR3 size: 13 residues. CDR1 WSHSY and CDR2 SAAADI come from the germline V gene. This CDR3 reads CASSGETGNEQYF. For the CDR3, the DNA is TGCGCCAGCAGTGGGGAGACAGGGAACGAGCAGTACTTC.

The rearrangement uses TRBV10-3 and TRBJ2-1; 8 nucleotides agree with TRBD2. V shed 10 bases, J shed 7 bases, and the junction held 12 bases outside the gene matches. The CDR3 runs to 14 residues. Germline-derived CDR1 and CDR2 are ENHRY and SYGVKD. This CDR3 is CATSPPSGPNEQFF. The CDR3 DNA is TGTGCCACCTCCCCCCCTAGCGGGCCTAATGAGCAGTTCTTC.

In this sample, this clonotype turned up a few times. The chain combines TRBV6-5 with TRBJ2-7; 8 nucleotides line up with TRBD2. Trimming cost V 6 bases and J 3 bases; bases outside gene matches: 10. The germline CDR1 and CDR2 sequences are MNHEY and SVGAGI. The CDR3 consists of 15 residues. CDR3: CASSLKAGALYEQYF. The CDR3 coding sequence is TGTGCCAGCAGCTTAAAAGCGGGAGCCCTCTACGAGCAGTACTTC.

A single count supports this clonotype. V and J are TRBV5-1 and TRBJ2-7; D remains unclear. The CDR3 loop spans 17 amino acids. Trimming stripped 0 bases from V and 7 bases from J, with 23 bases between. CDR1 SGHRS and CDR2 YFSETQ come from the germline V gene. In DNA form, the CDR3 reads TGCGCCAGCAGCTTGGAGGGCAGCCATAGCTCCTACAATGAGCAGTACTTC. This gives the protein CASSLEGSHSSYNEQYF. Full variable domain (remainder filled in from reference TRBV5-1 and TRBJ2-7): KAGVTQTPRYLIKTRGQQVTLSCSPISGHRSVSWYQQTPGQGLQFLFEYFSETQRNKGNFPGRFSGRQFSNSRSEMNVSTLELGDSALYLCASSLEGSHSSYNEQYFGPGTRLTVT.

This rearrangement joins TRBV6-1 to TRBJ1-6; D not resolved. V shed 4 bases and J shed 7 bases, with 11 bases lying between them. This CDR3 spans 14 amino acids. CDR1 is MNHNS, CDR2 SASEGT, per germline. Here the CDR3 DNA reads TGTGCCAGCAGTGGTGCAGTCTCGAATTCACCCCTCCACTTT. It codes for CASSGAVSNSPLHF.

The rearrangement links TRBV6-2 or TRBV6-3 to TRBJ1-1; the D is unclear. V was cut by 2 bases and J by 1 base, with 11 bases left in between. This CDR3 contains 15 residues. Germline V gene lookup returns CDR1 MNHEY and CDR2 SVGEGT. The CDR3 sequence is CASSYPRPKNTEAFF. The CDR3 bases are TGTGCCAGCAGTTACCCCCGGCCCAAGAACACTGAAGCTTTCTTT.

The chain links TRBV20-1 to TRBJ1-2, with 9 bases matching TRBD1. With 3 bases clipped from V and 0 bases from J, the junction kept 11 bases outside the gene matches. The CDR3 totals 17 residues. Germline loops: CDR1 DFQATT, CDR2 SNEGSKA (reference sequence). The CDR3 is CSASDRQGVSANYGYTF. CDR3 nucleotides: TGCAGTGCTAGCGATAGACAGGGGGTGTCGGCTAACTATGGCTACACCTTC.

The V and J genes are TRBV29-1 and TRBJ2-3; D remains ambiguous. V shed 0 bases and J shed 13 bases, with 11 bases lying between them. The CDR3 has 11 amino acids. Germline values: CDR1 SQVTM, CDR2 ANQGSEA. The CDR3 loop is CSVEDSIFKYF. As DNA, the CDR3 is TGCAGCGTTGAAGATTCCATTTTCAAGTATTTT.

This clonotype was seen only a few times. This chain's CDR3 is CASSLLDRPNEKLFF. The CDR3 nucleotides read TGTGCCAGCAGCCTTTTGGACAGGCCGAATGAAAAACTGTTTTTT. The chain has TRBV3-1 and TRBJ1-4, with 7 bases fitting TRBD1. This CDR3 has 15 amino acids. Germline-derived CDR1 and CDR2 are LGHDT and YNNKEL (reference sequence). The ends lost 4 bases at V and 5 bases at J; junction bases unmatched: 7.

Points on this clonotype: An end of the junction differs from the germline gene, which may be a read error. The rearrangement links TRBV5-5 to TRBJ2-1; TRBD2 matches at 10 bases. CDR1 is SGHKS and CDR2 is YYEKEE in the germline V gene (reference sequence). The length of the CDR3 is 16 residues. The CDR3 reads CASSSLAGGTYNQQFF. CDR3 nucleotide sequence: TGTGCCAGCAGCTCCTTAGCGGGAGGTACCTACAATCAGCAGTTCTTC.

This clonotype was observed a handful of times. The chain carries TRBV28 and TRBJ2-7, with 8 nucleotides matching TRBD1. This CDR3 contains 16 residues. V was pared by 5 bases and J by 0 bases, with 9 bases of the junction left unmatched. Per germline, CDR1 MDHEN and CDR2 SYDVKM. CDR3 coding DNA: TGTGCCAGCAGTGGATCGGACAGGGAGGACTCCTACGAGCAGTACTTC. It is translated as CASSGSDREDSYEQYF.

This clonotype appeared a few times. CDR3 sequence reads: CASSLGGGGYTDTQYF. The CDR3 DNA reads as TGTGCCAGCAGCCTTGGCGGCGGGGGGTACACAGATACGCAGTATTTT. The chain is built from TRBV7-6 and TRBJ2-3; 8 positions agree with TRBD2. Germline trimming cut 5 bases from V and 2 bases from J; bases unmatched to any gene: 9. The germline CDR1 and CDR2 sequences are SGHVS and FNYEAQ. The CDR3 length is 16 residues.